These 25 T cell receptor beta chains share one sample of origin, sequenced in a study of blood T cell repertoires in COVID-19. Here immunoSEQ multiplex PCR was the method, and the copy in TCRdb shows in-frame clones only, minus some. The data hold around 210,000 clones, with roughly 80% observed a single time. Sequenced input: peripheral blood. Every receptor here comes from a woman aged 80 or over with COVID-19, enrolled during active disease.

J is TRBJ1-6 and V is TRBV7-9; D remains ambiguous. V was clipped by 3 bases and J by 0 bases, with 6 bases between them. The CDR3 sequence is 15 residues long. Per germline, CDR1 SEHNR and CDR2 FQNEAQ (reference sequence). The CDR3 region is CASSLSGSYNSPLHF. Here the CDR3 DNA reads TGTGCCAGCAGCTTGTCGGGCTCCTATAATTCACCCCTCCACTTT.

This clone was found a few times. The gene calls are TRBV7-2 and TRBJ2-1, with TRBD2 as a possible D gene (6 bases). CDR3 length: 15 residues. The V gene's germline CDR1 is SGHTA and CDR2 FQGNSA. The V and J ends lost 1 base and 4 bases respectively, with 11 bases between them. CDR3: CASSLGLARYNEQFF. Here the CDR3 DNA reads TGTGCCAGCAGCTTAGGCCTAGCGAGATACAATGAGCAGTTCTTC.

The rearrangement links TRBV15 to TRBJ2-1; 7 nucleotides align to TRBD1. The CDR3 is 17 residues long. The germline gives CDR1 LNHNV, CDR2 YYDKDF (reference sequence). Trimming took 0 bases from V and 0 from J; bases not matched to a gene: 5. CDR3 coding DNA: TGTGCCACCAGCAGAGAAGGCAGGGGGTTCTCCTACAATGAGCAGTTCTTC. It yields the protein CATSREGRGFSYNEQFF.

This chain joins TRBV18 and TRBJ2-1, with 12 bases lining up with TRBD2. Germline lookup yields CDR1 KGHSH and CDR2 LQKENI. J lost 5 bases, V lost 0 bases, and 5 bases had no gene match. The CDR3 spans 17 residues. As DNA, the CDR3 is TGTGCCAGCTCACCACCGGGCCTAGCGGGGGGGGACAATGAGCAGTTCTTC. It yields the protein CASSPPGLAGGDNEQFF.

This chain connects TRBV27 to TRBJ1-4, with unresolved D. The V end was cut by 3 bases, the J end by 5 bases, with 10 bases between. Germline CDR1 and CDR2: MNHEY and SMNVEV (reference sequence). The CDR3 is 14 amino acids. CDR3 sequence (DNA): TGTGCCAGCAGTTTTTCGAGCCAAAATGAAAAACTGTTTTTT. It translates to CASSFSSQNEKLFF.

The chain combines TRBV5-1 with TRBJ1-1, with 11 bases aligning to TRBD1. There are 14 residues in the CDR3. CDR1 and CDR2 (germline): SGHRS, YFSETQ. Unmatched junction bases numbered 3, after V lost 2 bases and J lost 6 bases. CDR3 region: CASSLGTGGSEAFF. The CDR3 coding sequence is TGCGCCAGCAGCTTAGGGACAGGGGGATCTGAAGCTTTCTTT.

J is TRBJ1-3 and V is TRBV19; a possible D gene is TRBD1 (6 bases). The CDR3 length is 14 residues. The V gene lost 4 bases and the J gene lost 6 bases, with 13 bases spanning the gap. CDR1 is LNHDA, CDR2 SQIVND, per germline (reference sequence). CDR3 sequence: CASSTPTGLNTIYF. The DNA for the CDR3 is TGTGCCAGTAGTACACCAACAGGGCTAAACACCATATATTTT.

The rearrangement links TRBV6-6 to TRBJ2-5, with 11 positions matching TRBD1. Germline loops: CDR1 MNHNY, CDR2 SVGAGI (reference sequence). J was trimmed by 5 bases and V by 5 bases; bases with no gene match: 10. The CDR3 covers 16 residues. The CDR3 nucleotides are TGTGCCAGCAGTCGCGGGGGACAGGGGGGTGGGGAGACCCAGTACTTC. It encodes CASSRGGQGGGETQYF.

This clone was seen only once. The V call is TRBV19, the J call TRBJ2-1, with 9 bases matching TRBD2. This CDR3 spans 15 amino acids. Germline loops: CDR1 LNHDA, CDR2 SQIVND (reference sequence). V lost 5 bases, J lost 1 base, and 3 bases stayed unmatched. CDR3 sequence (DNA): TGTGCCAGTAGTCCTCTAGCGGGATCCTACAATGAGCAGTTCTTC. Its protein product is CASSPLAGSYNEQFF.

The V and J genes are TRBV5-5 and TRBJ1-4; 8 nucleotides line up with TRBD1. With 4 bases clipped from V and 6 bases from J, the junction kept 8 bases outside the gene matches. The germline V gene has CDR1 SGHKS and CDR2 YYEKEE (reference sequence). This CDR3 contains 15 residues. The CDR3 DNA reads TGTGCCAGCAGCGGTAGACAGGGGATAGATGAAAAACTGTTTTTT. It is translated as CASSGRQGIDEKLFF.

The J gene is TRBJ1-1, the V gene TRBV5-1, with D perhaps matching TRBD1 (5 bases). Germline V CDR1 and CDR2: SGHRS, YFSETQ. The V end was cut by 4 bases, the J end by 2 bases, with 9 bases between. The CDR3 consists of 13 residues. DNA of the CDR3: TGCGCCAGCAGCCCCAGGGCCAACACTGAAGCTTTCTTT. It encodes CASSPRANTEAFF.

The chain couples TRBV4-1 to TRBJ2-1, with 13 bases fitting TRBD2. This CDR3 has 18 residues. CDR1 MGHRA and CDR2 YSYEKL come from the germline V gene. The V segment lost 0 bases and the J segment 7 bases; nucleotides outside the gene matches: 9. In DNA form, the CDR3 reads TGCGCCAGCAGCCAAGAACCAATCATACTAGCGGGAGGGAATGAGCAGTTCTTC. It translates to CASSQEPIILAGGNEQFF.

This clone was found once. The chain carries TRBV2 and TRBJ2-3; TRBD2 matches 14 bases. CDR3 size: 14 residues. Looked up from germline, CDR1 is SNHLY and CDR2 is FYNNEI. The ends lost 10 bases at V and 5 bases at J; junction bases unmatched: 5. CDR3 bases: TGTGCCACCGGGACTAGCGGGAGTGTAGATACGCAGTATTTT. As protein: CATGTSGSVDTQYF.

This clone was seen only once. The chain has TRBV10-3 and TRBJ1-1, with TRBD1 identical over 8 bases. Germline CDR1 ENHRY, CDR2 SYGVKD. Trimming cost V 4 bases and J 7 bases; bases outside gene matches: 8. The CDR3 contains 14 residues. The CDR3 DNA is TGTGCCATCAGTGGGCTCGGACAGGGCGTTGAAGCTTTCTTT. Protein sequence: CAISGLGQGVEAFF.

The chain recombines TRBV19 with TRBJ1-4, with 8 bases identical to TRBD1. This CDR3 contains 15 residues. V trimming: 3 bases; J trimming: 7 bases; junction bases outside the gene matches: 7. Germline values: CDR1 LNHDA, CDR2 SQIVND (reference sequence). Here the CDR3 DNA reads TGTGCCAGTAGTATTCTTGGACAGGGATTTGAAAAACTGTTTTTT. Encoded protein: CASSILGQGFEKLFF. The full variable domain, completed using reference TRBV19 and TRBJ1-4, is DGGITQSPKYLFRKEGQNVTLSCEQNLNHDAMYWYRQDPGQGLRLIYYSQIVNDFQKGDIAEGYSVSREKKESFPLTVTSAQKNPTAFYLCASSILGQGFEKLFFGSGTQLSVL.

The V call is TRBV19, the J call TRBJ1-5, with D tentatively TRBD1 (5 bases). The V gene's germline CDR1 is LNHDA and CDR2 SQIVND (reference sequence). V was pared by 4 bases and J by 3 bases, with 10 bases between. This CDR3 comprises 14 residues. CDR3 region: CASSTGKPNQPQHF. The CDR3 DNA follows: TGTGCCAGTAGTACAGGGAAACCCAATCAGCCCCAGCATTTT.

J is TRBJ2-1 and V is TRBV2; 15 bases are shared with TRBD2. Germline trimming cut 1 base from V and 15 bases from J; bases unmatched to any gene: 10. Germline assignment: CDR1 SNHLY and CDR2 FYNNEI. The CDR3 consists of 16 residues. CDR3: CASSEGYGTSGGRRFF. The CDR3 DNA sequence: TGTGCCAGCAGTGAAGGTTACGGGACTAGCGGGGGGAGGAGGTTCTTC.

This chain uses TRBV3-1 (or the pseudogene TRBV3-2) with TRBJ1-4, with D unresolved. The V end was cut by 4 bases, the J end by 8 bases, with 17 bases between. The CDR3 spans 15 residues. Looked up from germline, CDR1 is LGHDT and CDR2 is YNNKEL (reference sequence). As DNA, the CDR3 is TGTGCCAGCAGCCGCCGCGGCTCCGCGGGGGAAAAACTGTTTTTT. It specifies CASSRRGSAGEKLFF.

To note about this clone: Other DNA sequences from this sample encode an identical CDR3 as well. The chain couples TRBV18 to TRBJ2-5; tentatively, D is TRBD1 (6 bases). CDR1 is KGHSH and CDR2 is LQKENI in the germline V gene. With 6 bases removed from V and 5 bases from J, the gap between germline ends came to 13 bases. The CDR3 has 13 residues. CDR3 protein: CASSPGRGETQYF. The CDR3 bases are TGTGCCAGCTCCCCCGGTAGGGGGGAGACCCAGTACTTC.

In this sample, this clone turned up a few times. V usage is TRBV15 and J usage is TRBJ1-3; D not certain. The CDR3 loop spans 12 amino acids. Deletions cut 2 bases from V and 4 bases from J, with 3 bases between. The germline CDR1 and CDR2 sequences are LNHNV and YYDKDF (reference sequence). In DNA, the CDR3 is TGTGCCACCAGCAGATCAGGAAACACCATATATTTT. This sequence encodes CATSRSGNTIYF.

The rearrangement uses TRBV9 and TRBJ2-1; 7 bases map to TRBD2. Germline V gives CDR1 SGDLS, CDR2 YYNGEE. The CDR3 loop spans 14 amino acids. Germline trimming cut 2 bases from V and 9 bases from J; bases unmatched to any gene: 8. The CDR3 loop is CASSVGGEGSEQFF. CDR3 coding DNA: TGTGCCAGCAGCGTGGGTGGGGAGGGAAGTGAGCAGTTCTTC.

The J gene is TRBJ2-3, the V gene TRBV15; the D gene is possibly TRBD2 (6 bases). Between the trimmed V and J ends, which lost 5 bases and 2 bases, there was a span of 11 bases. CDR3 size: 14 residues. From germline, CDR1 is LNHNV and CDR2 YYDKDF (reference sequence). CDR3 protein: CATSGGTATDTQYF. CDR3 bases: TGTGCCACCAGCGGAGGGACTGCCACAGATACGCAGTATTTT.

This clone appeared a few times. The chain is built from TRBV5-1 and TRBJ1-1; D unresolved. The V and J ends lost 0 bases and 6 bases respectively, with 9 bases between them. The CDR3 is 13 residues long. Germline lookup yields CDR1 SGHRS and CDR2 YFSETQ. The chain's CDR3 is CASSLAEGAEAFF. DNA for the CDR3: TGCGCCAGCAGCTTGGCCGAAGGAGCTGAAGCTTTCTTT.

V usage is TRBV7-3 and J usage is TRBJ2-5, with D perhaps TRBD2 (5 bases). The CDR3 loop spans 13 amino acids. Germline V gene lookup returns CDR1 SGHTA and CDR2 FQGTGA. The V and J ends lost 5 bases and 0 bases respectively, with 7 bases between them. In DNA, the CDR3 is TGTGCCAGCAGCGCGGGCAACCAAGAGACCCAGTACTTC. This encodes CASSAGNQETQYF.

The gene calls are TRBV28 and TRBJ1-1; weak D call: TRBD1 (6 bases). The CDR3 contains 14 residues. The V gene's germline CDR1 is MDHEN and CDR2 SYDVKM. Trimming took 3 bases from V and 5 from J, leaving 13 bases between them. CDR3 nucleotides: TGTGCCAGCAGTTTCGCAGGGGCGCGGACTGAAGCTTTCTTT. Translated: CASSFAGARTEAFF. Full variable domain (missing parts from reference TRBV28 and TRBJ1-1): DVKVTQSSRYLVKRTGEKVFLECVQDMDHENMFWYRQDPGLGLRLIYFSYDVKMKEKGDIPEGYSVSREKKERFSLILESASTNQTSMYLCASSFAGARTEAFFGQGTRLTVV.